This is a list of T cell receptor beta chains from one sample in a study of T cell repertoires in cytomegalovirus infection. TCRdb reprocessed the reads via MiXCR and lists one record per CDR3 protein. This sample carries about 230,000 distinct CDR3 sequences, roughly 22% of them seen once, and the ten largest clones take roughly 18%. Sequences were obtained from CD8+ T cells from PBMCs. The receptors here all came from a human donor in good health (CMV status not recorded). Some clones in this sample may be carry-over from other donors' samples. Each CDR3 is given with its conserved first and last residue. D genes are given only for firm matches. Clone size is shown for a subset of rows, as once, few, many or a class of expanded clone.

>TRBD1|few|TRBJ1-1|TRBV19
CASSILTGTEAFF
TGTGCCAGTAGTATCCTGACAGGGACTGAAGCTTTCTTT
>.|many|TRBJ2-3|TRBV7-2
CASSRGPDTQYF
TGTGCCAGCAGCAGAGGGCCAGATACGCAGTATTTT
>TRBD1|few|TRBJ1-2|TRBV29-1
CSVRGTLRDRGPEVYGYTF
TGCAGCGTACGCGGGACATTGCGGGACAGGGGGCCTGAGGTTTATGGCTACACCTTC
>.|few|TRBJ1-5|TRBV7-4
CASSLGHGQPQHF
TGTGCCAGCAGCTTAGGACATGGCCAGCCCCAGCATTTT
>.|few|TRBJ2-5|TRBV28
CASSALGKSETQYF
TGTGCCAGCAGCGCTCTCGGGAAGTCGGAGACCCAGTACTTC
>TRBD2|.|TRBJ2-7|TRBV4-1
CASSQTGGSSYEQYF
TGCGCCAGCAGCCAAACGGGGGGGAGCTCCTACGAGCAGTACTTC
>.|.|TRBJ2-3|TRBV29-1
CSVPFRTDTQYF
TGCAGCGTTCCCTTTAGGACAGATACGCAGTATTTT
>TRBD2|.|TRBJ2-2|TRBV9
CASSELAGGPNRELFF
TGTGCCAGCAGCGAATTAGCGGGGGGGCCTAACAGGGAGCTGTTTTTT
>.|.|TRBJ2-6|TRBV9
CASSVGPVVSGANVLTF
TGTGCCAGCAGCGTAGGTCCAGTTGTCTCTGGGGCCAACGTCCTGACTTTC
>.|many|TRBJ2-2|TRBV7-8
CASSTTGSGELFF
TGTGCCAGCAGCACTACAGGGTCCGGGGAGCTGTTTTTT
>.|few|TRBJ2-3|TRBV28
CASSTPLGEPDTDTQYF
TGTGCCAGCAGTACCCCCTTGGGGGAGCCAGACACAGATACGCAGTATTTT
>TRBD2|many|TRBJ2-2|TRBV12-3/TRBV12-4
CASSSGLAGNGELFF
TGTGCCAGCAGTTCCGGACTAGCGGGAAACGGGGAGCTGTTTTTT
>TRBD2|many|TRBJ2-1|TRBV7-9
CASSLGTAGLYNEQFF
TGTGCCAGCAGCTTAGGCACTGCGGGACTATACAATGAGCAGTTCTTC
>.|.|TRBJ1-1|TRBV6-4
CASSDSGRGEAFF
TGTGCCAGCAGTGACTCTGGGCGTGGTGAAGCTTTCTTT
>.|.|TRBJ1-2|TRBV13
CASSLFGVGYTF
TGTGCCAGCAGCTTATTCGGGGTAGGCTACACCTTC
>.|.|TRBJ1-2|TRBV29-1
CSVDQGEGYGYTF
TGCAGCGTTGATCAGGGAGAAGGCTATGGCTACACCTTC
>TRBD2|.|TRBJ2-3|TRBV20-1
CSAPLAGGTDTQYF
TGCAGTGCCCCTCTGGCGGGGGGCACAGATACGCAGTATTTT
>.|once|TRBJ1-1|TRBV20-1
CSHPWAGNTEAFF
TGCAGTCATCCCTGGGCGGGGAACACTGAAGCTTTCTTT
>.|.|TRBJ2-3|TRBV12-3/TRBV12-4
CASSLHTDTQYF
TGTGCCAGCAGTTTACACACAGATACGCAGTATTTT
>.|few|TRBJ2-7|TRBV3-1
CASSQGRGSADEQYF
TGTGCCAGCAGCCAAGGTAGGGGGAGTGCGGACGAGCAGTACTTC
>TRBD2|few|TRBJ2-1|TRBV2
CASSPERGGYYNEQFF
TGTGCCAGCAGTCCCGAGCGGGGGGGCTACTACAATGAGCAGTTCTTC
>.|few|TRBJ2-3|TRBV7-9
CASTNLADTQYF
TGTGCCAGCACCAATCTTGCAGATACGCAGTATTTT
>TRBD1|few|TRBJ2-7|TRBV2
CASSVPEGTGAYEQYF
TGTGCCAGCAGTGTCCCCGAGGGGACAGGAGCTTACGAGCAGTACTTC
>.|few|TRBJ2-2|TRBV6-4
CASSERQEWTGELFF
TGTGCCAGCAGCGAAAGACAGGAATGGACCGGGGAGCTGTTTTTT
>TRBD1|.|TRBJ1-1|TRBV18
CASSPDRIHRGRNTEAFF
TGTGCCAGCTCCCCAGACCGAATCCACAGGGGTAGAAACACTGAAGCTTTCTTT
>.|few|TRBJ2-7|TRBV4-2
CASSQATGPRNEQYF
TGTGCCAGCAGCCAAGCGACAGGCCCAAGAAACGAGCAGTACTTC
>.|few|TRBJ1-1|TRBV7-9
CASSLVSTNEAFF
TGTGCCAGCAGCTTAGTTAGTACAAATGAAGCTTTCTTT
>.|.|TRBJ2-1|TRBV19
CASSTLHSYNEQFF
TGTGCCAGTAGTACCTTGCACAGCTACAATGAGCAGTTCTTC
>TRBD2|few|TRBJ2-7|TRBV27
CASSLSGTPFYEQYF
TGTGCCAGCAGTTTAAGCGGGACTCCGTTCTACGAGCAGTACTTC
>.|few|TRBJ1-2|TRBV12-5
CASGLVSSGYTF
TGTGCTAGTGGTTTGGTATCTTCTGGCTACACCTTC
>TRBD2|few|TRBJ2-7|TRBV7-9
CASSETSGNSYEQYF
TGTGCCAGCAGCGAGACTAGCGGTAACTCCTACGAGCAGTACTTC
>.|many|TRBJ2-7|TRBV7-2
CASSLATSYEQYF
TGTGCCAGCAGCTTAGCTACCTCCTACGAGCAGTACTTC
>TRBD1|few|TRBJ1-6|TRBV4-1
CASSQARDSYSPLHF
TGCGCCAGCAGCCAAGCTAGGGACAGTTATTCACCCCTCCACTTT
>TRBD2|many|TRBJ2-1|TRBV12-3/TRBV12-4
CASSSQTSGGFFYNEQFF
TGTGCCAGCAGTTCCCAGACTAGCGGGGGATTTTTTTACAATGAGCAGTTCTTC
>TRBD1|.|TRBJ1-1|TRBV5-4
CASQGVSNTEAFF
TGTGCCAGCCAGGGGGTCTCGAACACTGAAGCTTTCTTT
>TRBD2|few|TRBJ2-3|TRBV7-9
CASSPGLERVDTQYF
TGTGCCAGCAGCCCCGGACTAGAAAGGGTCGATACGCAGTATTTT
>TRBD2|.|TRBJ2-4|TRBV20-1
CSAAEGLAGEIAKNIQYF
TGCAGTGCCGCAGAAGGTCTAGCGGGGGAAATAGCCAAAAACATTCAGTACTTC
>TRBD1|.|TRBJ2-7|TRBV12-3/TRBV12-4
CASSWPGQGVYEQYF
TGTGCCAGCAGTTGGCCGGGACAGGGAGTGTACGAGCAGTACTTC
>TRBD2|few|TRBJ2-5|TRBV28
CASRALTSGGAYQETQYF
TGTGCCAGCAGGGCACTGACTAGCGGGGGGGCATACCAAGAGACCCAGTACTTC
>TRBD2|.|TRBJ2-2|TRBV7-8
CASSQLAGVNTGELFF
TGTGCCAGCAGTCAACTAGCGGGGGTGAACACCGGGGAGCTGTTTTTT
>TRBD1|few|TRBJ1-5|TRBV12-3/TRBV12-4
CASSPTGGGQPQHF
TGTGCCAGCAGCCCGACAGGGGGTGGCCAGCCCCAGCATTTT
>.|.|TRBJ1-1|TRBV29-1
CSVGPHGNTEAFF
TGCAGCGTTGGACCCCACGGGAACACTGAAGCTTTCTTT
>.|many|TRBJ2-7|TRBV12-3/TRBV12-4
CASTPGPSYEQYF
TGTGCCAGCACCCCGGGCCCCTCCTACGAGCAGTACTTC
>.|few|TRBJ2-1|TRBV20-1
CSAKPESYNEQFF
TGCAGTGCTAAACCCGAGTCCTACAATGAGCAGTTCTTC
>TRBD2|.|TRBJ2-3|TRBV2
CASRLAGMRDTQYF
TGTGCCAGCAGGCTAGCGGGGATGCGGGATACGCAGTATTTT
>TRBD1|many|TRBJ2-1|TRBV12-3/TRBV12-4
CASTAGTVGEQFF
TGTGCCAGCACCGCCGGGACAGTTGGTGAGCAGTTCTTC
>.|many|TRBJ2-5|TRBV19
CASSNTGTGAETQYF
TGTGCCAGTAGTAATACCGGGACTGGGGCAGAGACCCAGTACTTC
>.|many|TRBJ2-5|TRBV4-1
CASSQLPGASETQYF
TGCGCCAGCAGCCAGCTTCCGGGGGCTTCGGAGACCCAGTACTTC
>.|many|TRBJ2-1|TRBV11-2
CASTYNSGGTYNEQFF
TGTGCCAGCACCTATAACTCAGGAGGCACCTACAATGAGCAGTTCTTC
>TRBD2|many|TRBJ2-5|TRBV7-9
CASSFGLARETQYF
TGTGCCAGCAGCTTCGGACTAGCACGAGAGACCCAGTACTTC
>.|.|TRBJ2-7|TRBV2
CASQQDPSYEQYF
TGTGCCAGCCAACAAGACCCATCCTACGAGCAGTACTTC